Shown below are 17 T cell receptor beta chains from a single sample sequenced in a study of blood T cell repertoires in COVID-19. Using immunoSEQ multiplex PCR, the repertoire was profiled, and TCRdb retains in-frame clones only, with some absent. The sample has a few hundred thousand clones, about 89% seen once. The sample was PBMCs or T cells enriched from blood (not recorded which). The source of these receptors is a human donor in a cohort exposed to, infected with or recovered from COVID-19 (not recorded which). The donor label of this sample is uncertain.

The CDR3, as DNA: TGTGCCAGCAGTTCTCTGGGGGCGTCGGGGGAGCTGTTTTTT. Protein product: CASSSLGASGELFF. The gene calls are TRBV7-8 and TRBJ2-2; D might be TRBD1 (6 bases). V was clipped by 6 bases and J by 8 bases, with 16 bases between them. CDR3 size: 14 residues. In germline, CDR1 is SGHVS, CDR2 FQNEAQ.

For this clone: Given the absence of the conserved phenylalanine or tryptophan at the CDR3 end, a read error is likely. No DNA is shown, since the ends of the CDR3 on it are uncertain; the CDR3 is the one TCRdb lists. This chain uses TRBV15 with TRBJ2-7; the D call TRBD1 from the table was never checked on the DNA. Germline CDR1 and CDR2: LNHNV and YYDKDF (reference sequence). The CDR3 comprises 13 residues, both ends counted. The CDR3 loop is CATSRDRGDRHVL.

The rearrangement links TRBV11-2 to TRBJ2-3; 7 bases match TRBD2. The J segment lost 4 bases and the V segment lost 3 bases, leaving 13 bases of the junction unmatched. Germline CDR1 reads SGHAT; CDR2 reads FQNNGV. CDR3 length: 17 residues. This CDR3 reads CASSFLRGSSSPDTQYF. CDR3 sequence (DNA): TGTGCCAGCAGCTTCTTGCGGGGGTCCAGCAGCCCAGATACGCAGTATTTT.

The CDR3 loop is CASSAGLSGNTIYF. CDR3 DNA: TGTGCCAGCAGTGCCGGACTCTCTGGAAACACCATATATTTT. The rearrangement joins TRBV2 to TRBJ1-3; D is uncertain. This CDR3 comprises 14 residues. Trimming took 4 bases from V and 0 from J, leaving 7 bases between them. In germline, CDR1 is SNHLY, CDR2 FYNNEI.

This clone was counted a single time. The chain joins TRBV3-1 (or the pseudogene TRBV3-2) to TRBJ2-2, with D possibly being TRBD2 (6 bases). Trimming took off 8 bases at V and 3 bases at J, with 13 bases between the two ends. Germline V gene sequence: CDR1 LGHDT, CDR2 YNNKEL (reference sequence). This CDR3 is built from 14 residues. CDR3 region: CASGPGVYTGELFF. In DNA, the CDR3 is TGTGCCAGCGGGCCGGGGGTATACACCGGGGAGCTGTTTTTT.

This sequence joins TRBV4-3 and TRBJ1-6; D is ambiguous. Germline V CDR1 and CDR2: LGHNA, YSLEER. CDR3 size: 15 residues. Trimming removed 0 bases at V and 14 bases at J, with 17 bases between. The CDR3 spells CASSQEAVGDSALHF. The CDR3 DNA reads TGCGCCAGCAGCCAAGAAGCCGTTGGAGATTCGGCCCTCCACTTT.

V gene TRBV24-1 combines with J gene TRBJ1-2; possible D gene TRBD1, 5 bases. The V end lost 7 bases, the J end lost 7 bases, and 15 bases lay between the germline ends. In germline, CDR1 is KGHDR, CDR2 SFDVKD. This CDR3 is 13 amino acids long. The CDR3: CATSGPGGIGYTF. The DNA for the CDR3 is TGTGCCACCAGCGGACCCGGGGGAATTGGCTACACCTTC.

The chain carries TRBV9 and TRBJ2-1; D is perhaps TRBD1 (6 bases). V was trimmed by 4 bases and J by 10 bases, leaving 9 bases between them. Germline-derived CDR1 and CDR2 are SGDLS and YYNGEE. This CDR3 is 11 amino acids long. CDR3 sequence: CASSTGTEQFF. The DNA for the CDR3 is TGTGCCAGCAGCACCGGGACAGAGCAGTTCTTC.

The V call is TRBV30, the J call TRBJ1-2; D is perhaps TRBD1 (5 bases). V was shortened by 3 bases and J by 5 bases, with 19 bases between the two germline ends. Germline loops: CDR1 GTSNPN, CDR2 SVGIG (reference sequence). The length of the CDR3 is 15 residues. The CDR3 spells CAWSPTSGGRYGYTF. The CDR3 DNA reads TGTGCCTGGAGCCCTACCTCGGGGGGTCGTTATGGCTACACCTTC.

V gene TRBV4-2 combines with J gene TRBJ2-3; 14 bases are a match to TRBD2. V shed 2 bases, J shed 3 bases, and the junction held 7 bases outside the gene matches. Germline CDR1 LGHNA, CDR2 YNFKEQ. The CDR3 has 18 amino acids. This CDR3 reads CASSQSLRTSGGTDTQYF. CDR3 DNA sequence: TGTGCCAGCAGCCAATCCCTTCGGACTAGCGGGGGGACAGATACGCAGTATTTT.

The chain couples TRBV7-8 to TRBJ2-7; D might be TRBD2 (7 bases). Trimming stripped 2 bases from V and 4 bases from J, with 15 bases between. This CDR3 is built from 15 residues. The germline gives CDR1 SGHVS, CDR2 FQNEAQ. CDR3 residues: CASSLMAGARYEQYF. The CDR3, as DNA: TGTGCCAGCAGCTTAATGGCGGGGGCTCGGTACGAGCAGTACTTC. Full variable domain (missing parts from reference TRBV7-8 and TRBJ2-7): GAGVSQSPRYKVAKRGQDVALRCDPISGHVSLFWYQQALGQGPEFLTYFQNEAQLDKSGLPSDRFFAERPEGSVSTLKIQRTQQEDSAVYLCASSLMAGARYEQYFGPGTRLTVT.

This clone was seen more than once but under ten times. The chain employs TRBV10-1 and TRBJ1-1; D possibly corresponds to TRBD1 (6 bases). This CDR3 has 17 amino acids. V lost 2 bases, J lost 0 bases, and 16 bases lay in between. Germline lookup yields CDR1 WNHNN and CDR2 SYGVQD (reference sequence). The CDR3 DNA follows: TGCGCCAGCAGTGAGCGGACAGTCCCGATGTTGAACACTGAAGCTTTCTTT. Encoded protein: CASSERTVPMLNTEAFF.

The CDR3 nucleotides are TGTGCCAGCAAGCCTCGAGAGGGTTGGTACGAGCAGTACTTC. Its protein product is CASKPREGWYEQYF. This rearrangement joins TRBV27 to TRBJ2-7; a possible D gene is TRBD2 (5 bases). Trimming shortened V by 7 bases and J by 4 bases, and 17 bases separated the two germline ends. CDR3 size: 14 residues. The germline gives CDR1 MNHEY, CDR2 SMNVEV (reference sequence).

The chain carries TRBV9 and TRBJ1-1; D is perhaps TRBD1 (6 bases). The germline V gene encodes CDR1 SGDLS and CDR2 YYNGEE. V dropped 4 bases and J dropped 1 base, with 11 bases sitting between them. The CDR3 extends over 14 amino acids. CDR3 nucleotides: TGTGCCAGCAGCCCGGGACACTCGAACACTGAAGCTTTCTTT. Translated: CASSPGHSNTEAFF.

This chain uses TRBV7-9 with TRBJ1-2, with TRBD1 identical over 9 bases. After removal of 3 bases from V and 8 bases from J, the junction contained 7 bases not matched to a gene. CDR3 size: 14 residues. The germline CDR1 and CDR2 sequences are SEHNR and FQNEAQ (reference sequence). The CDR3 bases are TGTGCCAGCAGCTTCGGACAGGGGACAGGGGGCTACACCTTC. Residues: CASSFGQGTGGYTF.

The chain's CDR3 is CASSGQGVETQYF. CDR3 sequence (DNA): TGTGCCAGCAGTGGACAGGGTGTGGAGACCCAGTACTTC. V and J are TRBV2 and TRBJ2-5; TRBD1 matches at 7 bases. Per the germline V gene, CDR1 is SNHLY and CDR2 is FYNNEI. The CDR3 runs 13 residues. Losses at the gene ends were 4 bases for V and 5 bases for J; bases not matched to a gene: 4.

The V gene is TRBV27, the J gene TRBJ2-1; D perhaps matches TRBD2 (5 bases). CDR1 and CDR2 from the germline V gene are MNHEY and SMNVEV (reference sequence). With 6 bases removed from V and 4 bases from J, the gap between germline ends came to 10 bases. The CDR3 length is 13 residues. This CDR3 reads CASRSGLYNEQFF. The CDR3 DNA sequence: TGTGCCAGCAGGAGTGGACTGTACAATGAGCAGTTCTTC.